In this sample, the clone carrying this T cell receptor (beta chain) turned up once. Its antigen is as yet unknown. Amplification by 5'RACE using constant-segment primers produced TCR alpha and TCR beta cDNA libraries that carried sample barcodes and UMIs. TCRdb analysed the 5' RACE reads with MiXCR anew, one entry per CDR3 protein. The sample carries almost 550,000 distinct CDR3 sequences, roughly 22% recorded once. Germline-derived CDR1 and CDR2 are MGHRA and YSYEKL. Trimming shortened V by 0 bases and J by 10 bases, and 16 bases separated the two germline ends. This CDR3 comprises 15 residues. The data were taken from a study of T-cell memory formation after mild COVID-19. At the level of the study: TCR clusters largely stayed donor specific.

Findings and caveats of the study: A subset of responding clones appeared in pre-infection memory, suggesting cross-reactive memory joined. Among clones peaking at day 37 in the second wave, SARS-CoV-2 specificity remained unconfirmed.

This receptor was obtained from an adult woman who had mild COVID-19 (a few samples of this study predate the infection). Cell type and time point are not known. Sequencing input: PBMCs or a T cell subset sorted from them (not recorded which). The J gene is TRBJ2-1, the V gene TRBV4-1, with D perhaps matching TRBD2 (5 bases). This CDR3 reads CASSQDRGTSHEQFF. In nucleotides, the CDR3 is TGCGCCAGCAGCCAAGATCGGGGAACTAGTCACGAGCAGTTCTTC.